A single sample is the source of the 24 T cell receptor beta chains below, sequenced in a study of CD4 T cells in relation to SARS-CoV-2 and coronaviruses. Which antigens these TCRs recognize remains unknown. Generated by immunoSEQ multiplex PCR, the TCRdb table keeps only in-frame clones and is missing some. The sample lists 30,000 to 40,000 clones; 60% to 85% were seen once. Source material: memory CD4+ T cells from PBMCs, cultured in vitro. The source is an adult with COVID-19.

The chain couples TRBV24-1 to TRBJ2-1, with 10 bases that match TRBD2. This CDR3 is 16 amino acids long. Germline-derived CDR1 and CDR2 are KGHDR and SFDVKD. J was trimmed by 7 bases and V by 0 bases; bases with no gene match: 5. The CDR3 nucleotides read TGTGCCACCAGTGATTTGCAAGCGGGAGGGGGTAATGAGCAGTTCTTC. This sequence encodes CATSDLQAGGGNEQFF.

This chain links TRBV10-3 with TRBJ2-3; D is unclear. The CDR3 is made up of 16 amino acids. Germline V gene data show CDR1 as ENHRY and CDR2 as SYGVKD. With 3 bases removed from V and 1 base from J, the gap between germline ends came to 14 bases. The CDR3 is CAISEEFSKGTDTQYF. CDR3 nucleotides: TGTGCCATCAGTGAAGAGTTTTCTAAGGGCACAGATACGCAGTATTTT.

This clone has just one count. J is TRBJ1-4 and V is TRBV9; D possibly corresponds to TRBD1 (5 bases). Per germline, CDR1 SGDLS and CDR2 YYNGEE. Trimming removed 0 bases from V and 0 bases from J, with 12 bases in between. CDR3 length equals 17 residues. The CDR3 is CASSVGVQGATNEKLFF. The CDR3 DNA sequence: TGTGCCAGCAGCGTAGGGGTTCAGGGCGCAACTAATGAAAAACTGTTTTTT. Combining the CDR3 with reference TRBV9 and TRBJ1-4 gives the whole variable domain DSGVTQTPKHLITATGQRVTLRCSPRSGDLSVYWYQQSLDQGLQFLIQYYNGEERAKGNILERFSAQQFPDLHSELNLSSLELGDSALYFCASSVGVQGATNEKLFFGSGTQLSVL.

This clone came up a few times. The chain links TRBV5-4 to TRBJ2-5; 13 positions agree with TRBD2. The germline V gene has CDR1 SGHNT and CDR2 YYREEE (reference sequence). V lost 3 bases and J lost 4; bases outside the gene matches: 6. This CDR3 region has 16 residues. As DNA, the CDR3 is TGTGCCAGCAGCTCAGGACTAGCGGGAGAGAGAGAGACCCAGTACTTC. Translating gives CASSSGLAGERETQYF.

In nucleotides, the CDR3 is TGCGCCAGCAGCCTGGACAGGGTGGACGAGCAGTTCTTC. Amino acids: CASSLDRVDEQFF. V gene TRBV5-1 combines with J gene TRBJ2-1; 8 positions agree with TRBD1. V lost 4 bases and J lost 10; bases outside the gene matches: 7. The germline gives CDR1 SGHRS, CDR2 YFSETQ. CDR3 length: 13 amino acids.

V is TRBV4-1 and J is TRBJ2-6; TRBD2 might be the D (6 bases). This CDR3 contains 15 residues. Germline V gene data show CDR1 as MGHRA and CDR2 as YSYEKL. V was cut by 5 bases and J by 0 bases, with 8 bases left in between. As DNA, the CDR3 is TGCGCCAGCAGCTTCGGGGGCTCTGGGGCCAACGTCCTGACTTTC. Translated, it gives CASSFGGSGANVLTF.

CDR3 sequence: CASSSLAGGPGELFF. DNA of the CDR3: TGCGCCAGCAGCTCACTAGCGGGAGGGCCCGGGGAGCTGTTTTTT. V gene TRBV5-1 combines with J gene TRBJ2-2, with TRBD2 matching 13 bases. J lost 6 bases, V lost 3 bases, and 2 bases had no gene match. The CDR3 covers 15 residues. Looked up from germline, CDR1 is SGHRS and CDR2 is YFSETQ.

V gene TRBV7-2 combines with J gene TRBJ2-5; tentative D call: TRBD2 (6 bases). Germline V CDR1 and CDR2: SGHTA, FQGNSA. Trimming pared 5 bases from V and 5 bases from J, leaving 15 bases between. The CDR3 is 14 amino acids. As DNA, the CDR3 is TGTGCCAGCAGCCCAGGGCGGGATAATGAGACCCAGTACTTC. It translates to CASSPGRDNETQYF. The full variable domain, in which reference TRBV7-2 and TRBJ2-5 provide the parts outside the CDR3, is GAGVSQSPSNKVTEKGKDVELRCDPISGHTALYWYRQSLGQGLEFLIYFQGNSAPDKSGLPSDRFSAERTGGSVSTLTIQRTQQEDSAVYLCASSPGRDNETQYFGPGTRLLVL.

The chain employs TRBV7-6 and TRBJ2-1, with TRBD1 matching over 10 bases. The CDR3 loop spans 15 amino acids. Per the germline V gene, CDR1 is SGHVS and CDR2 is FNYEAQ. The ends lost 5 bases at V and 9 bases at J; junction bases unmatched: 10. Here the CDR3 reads CASSTLLGTGVEQFF. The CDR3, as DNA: TGTGCCAGCAGCACACTTCTCGGGACAGGGGTTGAGCAGTTCTTC.

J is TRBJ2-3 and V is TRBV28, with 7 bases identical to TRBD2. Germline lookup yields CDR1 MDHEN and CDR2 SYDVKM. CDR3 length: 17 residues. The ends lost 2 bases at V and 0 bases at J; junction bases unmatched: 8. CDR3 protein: CASSLEASGTSTDTQYF. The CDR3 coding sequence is TGTGCCAGCAGTTTAGAGGCTAGCGGAACTAGCACAGATACGCAGTATTTT.

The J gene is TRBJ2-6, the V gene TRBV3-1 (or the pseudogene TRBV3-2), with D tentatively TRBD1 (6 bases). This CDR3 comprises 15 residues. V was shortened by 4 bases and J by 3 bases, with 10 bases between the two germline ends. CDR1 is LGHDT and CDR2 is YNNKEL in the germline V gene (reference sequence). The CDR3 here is CASSRRGYGANVLTF. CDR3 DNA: TGTGCCAGCAGCCGAAGGGGGTATGGGGCCAACGTCCTGACTTTC.

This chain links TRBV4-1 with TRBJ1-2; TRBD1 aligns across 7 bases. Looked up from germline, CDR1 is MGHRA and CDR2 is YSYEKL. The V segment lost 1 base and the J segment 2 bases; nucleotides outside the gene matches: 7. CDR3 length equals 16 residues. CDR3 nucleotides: TGCGCCAGCAGCCAAGGATTACAGGGGTTAAACTATGGCTACACCTTC. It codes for CASSQGLQGLNYGYTF.

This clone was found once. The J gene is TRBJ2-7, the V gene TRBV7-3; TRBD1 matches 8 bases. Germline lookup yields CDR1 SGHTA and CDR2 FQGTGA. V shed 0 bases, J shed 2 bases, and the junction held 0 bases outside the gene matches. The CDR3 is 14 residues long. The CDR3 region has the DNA TGTGCCAGCAGCTTAACACAGGGGGCCTACGAGCAGTACTTC. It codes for CASSLTQGAYEQYF.

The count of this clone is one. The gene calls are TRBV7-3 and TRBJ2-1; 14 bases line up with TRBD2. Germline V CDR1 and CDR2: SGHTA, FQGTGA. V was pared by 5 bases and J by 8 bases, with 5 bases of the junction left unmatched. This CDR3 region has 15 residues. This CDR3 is CASSPWTSGRYEQFF. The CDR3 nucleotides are TGTGCCAGCAGCCCCTGGACTAGCGGGAGGTATGAGCAGTTCTTC. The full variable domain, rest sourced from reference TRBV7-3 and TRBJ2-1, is GAGVSQTPSNKVTEKGKYVELRCDPISGHTALYWYRQSLGQGPEFLIYFQGTGAADDSGLPNDRFFAVRPEGSVSTLKIQRTERGDSAVYLCASSPWTSGRYEQFFGPGTRLTVL.

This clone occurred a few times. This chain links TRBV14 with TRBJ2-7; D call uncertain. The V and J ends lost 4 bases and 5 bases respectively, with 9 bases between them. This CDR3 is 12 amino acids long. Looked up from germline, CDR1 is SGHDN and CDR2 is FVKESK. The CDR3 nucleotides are TGTGCCAGCAGCCGGATCCCCCACGAGCAGTACTTC. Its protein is CASSRIPHEQYF.

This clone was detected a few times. The DNA for the CDR3 is TGTGCCAGCAGCCATCCCACGGGACAGGGGTTCTTC. It specifies CASSHPTGQGFF. The chain carries TRBV5-4 and TRBJ2-1, with 9 bases that match TRBD1. After removal of 4 bases from V and 15 bases from J, the junction contained 8 bases not matched to a gene. The CDR3 has 12 residues. Looked up from germline, CDR1 is SGHNT and CDR2 is YYREEE (reference sequence).

The CDR3 loop reads CASSQGPGRTYGYTF. CDR3 DNA: TGTGCCAGCAGCCAAGGCCCTGGGCGGACCTATGGCTACACCTTC. The genes are TRBV3-1 (or the pseudogene TRBV3-2) and TRBJ1-2, with unresolved D. The CDR3 loop spans 15 amino acids. V dropped 1 base and J dropped 4 bases, with 13 bases sitting between them. Looked up from germline, CDR1 is LGHDT and CDR2 is YNNKEL (reference sequence).

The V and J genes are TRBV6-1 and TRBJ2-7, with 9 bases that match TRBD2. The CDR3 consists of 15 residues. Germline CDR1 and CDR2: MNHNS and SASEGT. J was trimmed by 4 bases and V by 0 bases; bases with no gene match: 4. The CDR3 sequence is CASSEAGTSSYEQYF. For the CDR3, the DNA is TGTGCCAGCAGTGAAGCGGGGACTAGCTCATACGAGCAGTACTTC.

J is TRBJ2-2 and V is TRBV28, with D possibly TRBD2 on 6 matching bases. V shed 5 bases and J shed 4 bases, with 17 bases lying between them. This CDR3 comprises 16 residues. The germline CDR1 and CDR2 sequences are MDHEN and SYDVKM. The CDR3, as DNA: TGTGCCAGCAGTCCCTACCTGATGGGGGGCACCGGGGAGCTGTTTTTT. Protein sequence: CASSPYLMGGTGELFF.

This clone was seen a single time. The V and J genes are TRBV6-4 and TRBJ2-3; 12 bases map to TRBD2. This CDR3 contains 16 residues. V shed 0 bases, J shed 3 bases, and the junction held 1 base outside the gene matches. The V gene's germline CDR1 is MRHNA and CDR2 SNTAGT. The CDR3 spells CASSDSGTSGTDTQYF. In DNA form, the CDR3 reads TGTGCCAGCAGTGACTCCGGGACTAGCGGGACAGATACGCAGTATTTT.

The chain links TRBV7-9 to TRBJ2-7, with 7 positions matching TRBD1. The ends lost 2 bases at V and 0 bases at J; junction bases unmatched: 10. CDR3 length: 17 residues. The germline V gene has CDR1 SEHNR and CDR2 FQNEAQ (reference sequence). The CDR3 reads CASSLLGTASSSYEQYF. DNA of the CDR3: TGTGCCAGCAGCTTACTTGGGACAGCCTCTTCCTCCTACGAGCAGTACTTC.

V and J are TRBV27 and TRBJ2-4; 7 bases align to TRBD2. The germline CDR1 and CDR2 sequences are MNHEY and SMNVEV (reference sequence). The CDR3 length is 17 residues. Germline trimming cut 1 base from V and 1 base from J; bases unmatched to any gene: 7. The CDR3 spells CASSLFQREGAKNIQYF. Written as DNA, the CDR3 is TGTGCCAGCAGTTTATTTCAGAGGGAGGGTGCCAAAAACATTCAGTACTTC.

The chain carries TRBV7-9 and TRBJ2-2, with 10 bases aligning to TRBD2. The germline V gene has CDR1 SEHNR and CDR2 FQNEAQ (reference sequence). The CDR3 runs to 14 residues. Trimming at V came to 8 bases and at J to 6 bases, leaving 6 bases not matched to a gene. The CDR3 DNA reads TGTGCCAGCGGTAGCGGGAGGATGGCCGGGGAGCTGTTTTTT. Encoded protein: CASGSGRMAGELFF.

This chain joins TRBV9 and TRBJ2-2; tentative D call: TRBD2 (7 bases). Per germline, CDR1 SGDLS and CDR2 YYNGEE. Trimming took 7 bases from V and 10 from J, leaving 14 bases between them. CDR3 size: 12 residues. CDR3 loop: CASGGGPQELFF. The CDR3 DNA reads TGTGCCAGCGGGGGGGGCCCCCAGGAGCTGTTTTTT.